The 30 T cell receptor beta chains presented below share a single source sample, sequenced in a study of cytotoxic CD8 clonotypes in ibrutinib-treated CLL. Produced via immunoSEQ multiplex PCR; TCRdb's table is partial and in-frame only. The sample includes about 270,000 clones, about 72% of them seen just once. Sequencing used PBMCs, obtained at disease progression, from a patient treated with ibrutinib. Every receptor here comes from a human donor with chronic lymphocytic leukemia.

This chain uses TRBV4-1 with TRBJ2-7; 7 nucleotides match TRBD1. The CDR3 is made up of 12 amino acids. Germline values: CDR1 MGHRA, CDR2 YSYEKL. The trim removed 4 bases at V and 5 bases at J, leaving 2 bases unmatched. CDR3 DNA sequence: TGCGCCAGCAGCCTAGGGACAGACGAGCAGTACTTC. Amino acids: CASSLGTDEQYF.

This chain links TRBV5-1 with TRBJ1-2, with D possibly being TRBD1 (5 bases). V lost 0 bases to trimming and J lost 6 bases, with 12 bases between them. CDR3 length: 14 residues. Germline lookup yields CDR1 SGHRS and CDR2 YFSETQ. As DNA, the CDR3 is TGCGCCAGCAGCTTGGGGGCAGGGACGGATGGCTACACCTTC. This encodes CASSLGAGTDGYTF.

The chain links TRBV5-1 to TRBJ2-7; 11 bases are a match to TRBD1. The CDR3 runs to 16 residues. Germline V gene sequence: CDR1 SGHRS, CDR2 YFSETQ. J was trimmed by 2 bases and V by 5 bases; bases with no gene match: 9. The CDR3 region is CASSSLRDRGTYEQYF. The CDR3 nucleotides read TGCGCCAGCAGTTCATTACGGGACAGGGGGACCTACGAGCAGTACTTC. Filled out from reference TRBV5-1 and TRBJ2-7, the complete variable domain reads KAGVTQTPRYLIKTRGQQVTLSCSPISGHRSVSWYQQTPGQGLQFLFEYFSETQRNKGNFPGRFSGRQFSNSRSEMNVSTLELGDSALYLCASSSLRDRGTYEQYFGPGTRLTVT.

Concerning this clone itself: Other DNA sequences in this specimen translate into the identical CDR3. The DNA for the CDR3 is TGCGCCAGCAGCTTCAGTGCTAACTATGGCTACACCTTC. This gives the protein CASSFSANYGYTF. V and J are TRBV5-1 and TRBJ1-2, with D hard to call. The germline V gene has CDR1 SGHRS and CDR2 YFSETQ. There are 13 residues in the CDR3. The V end was cut by 2 bases, the J end by 0 bases, with 5 bases between.

The chain joins TRBV18 to TRBJ1-6; D is uncertain. The CDR3 length is 15 residues. Trimming shortened V by 3 bases and J by 9 bases, and 15 bases separated the two germline ends. From germline, CDR1 is KGHSH and CDR2 LQKENI. CDR3: CASSPQRNAGSPLHF. The CDR3, as DNA: TGTGCCAGCTCACCTCAGCGAAATGCGGGTTCACCCCTCCACTTT.

The chain joins TRBV11-2 to TRBJ2-7; unclear D gene. The CDR3 has 16 residues. Germline CDR1 SGHAT, CDR2 FQNNGV. Trimming stripped 1 base from V and 0 bases from J, with 13 bases between. The CDR3 DNA reads TGTGCCAGCAGCTTAGGATGGGCTCCGGGCTCCTACGAGCAGTACTTC. It specifies CASSLGWAPGSYEQYF.

J is TRBJ2-7 and V is TRBV29-1; TRBD1 matches 9 bases. The CDR3 covers 12 residues. V trimming: 6 bases; J trimming: 5 bases; junction bases outside the gene matches: 5. In germline, CDR1 is SQVTM, CDR2 ANQGSEA. CDR3 bases: TGCAGCGTGGGGACAGGGAAAGACGAGCAGTACTTC. It specifies CSVGTGKDEQYF.

This clone showed up just a few times. This chain uses TRBV7-9 with TRBJ2-6, with TRBD1 as a possible D gene (6 bases). V was clipped by 3 bases and J by 0 bases, with 9 bases between them. Germline V lookup: CDR1 SEHNR, CDR2 FQNEAQ (reference sequence). CDR3 size: 16 residues. The CDR3 DNA is TGTGCCAGCAGCTTCGACAGGACCTCTGGGGCCAACGTCCTGACTTTC. This encodes CASSFDRTSGANVLTF.

The chain combines TRBV19 with TRBJ1-5; possibly TRBD1 for D (5 bases). Germline V CDR1 and CDR2: LNHDA, SQIVND (reference sequence). The CDR3 runs to 14 residues. The germline V and J ends were trimmed by 5 bases and 0 bases, with 8 bases remaining between them. The CDR3: CASSLTVSNQPQHF. In DNA, the CDR3 is TGTGCCAGTAGTTTGACAGTTAGCAATCAGCCCCAGCATTTT.

V is TRBV5-1 and J is TRBJ1-5, with TRBD1 identical over 8 bases. Per the germline V gene, CDR1 is SGHRS and CDR2 is YFSETQ. The length of the CDR3 is 14 residues. V trimming: 3 bases; J trimming: 7 bases; junction bases outside the gene matches: 6. CDR3: CASSWTGLGQPQHF. Here the CDR3 DNA reads TGCGCCAGCAGCTGGACAGGGTTGGGACAGCCCCAGCATTTT. The complete variable domain, with remaining parts taken from reference TRBV5-1 and TRBJ1-5, reads KAGVTQTPRYLIKTRGQQVTLSCSPISGHRSVSWYQQTPGQGLQFLFEYFSETQRNKGNFPGRFSGRQFSNSRSEMNVSTLELGDSALYLCASSWTGLGQPQHFGDGTRLSIL.

The rearrangement joins TRBV7-9 to TRBJ2-4; tentative D call: TRBD1 (5 bases). V was shortened by 8 bases and J by 3 bases, with 14 bases between the two germline ends. The CDR3 spans 14 residues. Germline V lookup: CDR1 SEHNR, CDR2 FQNEAQ (reference sequence). As DNA, the CDR3 is TGTGCCAGCGGCTGGGCTAGGGGCAAAAACATTCAGTACTTC. Residues: CASGWARGKNIQYF.

The gene calls are TRBV25-1 and TRBJ1-2; D uncertain. Germline V CDR1 and CDR2: MGHDK, SYGVNS. V shed 0 bases and J shed 4 bases, with 9 bases lying between them. This CDR3 has 14 residues. The CDR3 sequence is CASSEYSQLYGYTF. Written as DNA, the CDR3 is TGTGCCAGCAGTGAATATAGCCAACTCTATGGCTACACCTTC.

The chain couples TRBV11-3 to TRBJ1-1, with D unclear. Germline V gene sequence: CDR1 SGHNT, CDR2 YENEEA. V lost 5 bases, J lost 4 bases, and 11 bases lay in between. The CDR3 length is 13 residues. Written as DNA, the CDR3 is TGTGCCAGCAGCCCAGAAGGAGGCACTGAAGCTTTCTTT. This sequence encodes CASSPEGGTEAFF.

The V gene is TRBV7-8, the J gene TRBJ2-7, with 9 positions matching TRBD2. The germline V gene has CDR1 SGHVS and CDR2 FQNEAQ. The CDR3 consists of 15 residues. V gave up 5 bases and J gave up 3 bases; unmatched junction bases: 8. The CDR3 spells CASSPNRLAVYEQYF. In DNA form, the CDR3 reads TGTGCCAGCAGCCCCAACCGACTAGCGGTCTACGAGCAGTACTTC.

This clone appeared a few times. This chain links TRBV19 with TRBJ1-5; no clear D gene. CDR3 length: 13 amino acids. CDR1 is LNHDA and CDR2 is SQIVND in the germline V gene (reference sequence). V lost 7 bases, J lost 2 bases, and 9 bases lay in between. For the CDR3, the DNA is TGTGCCAGTACCTCGACCGGCAATCAGCCCCAGCATTTT. This codes for CASTSTGNQPQHF.

J is TRBJ2-2 and V is TRBV2; possible D gene TRBD1, 5 bases. Germline loops: CDR1 SNHLY, CDR2 FYNNEI. This CDR3 is 16 amino acids long. V was pared by 3 bases and J by 1 base, with 12 bases between. CDR3 sequence reads: CASSDLGAENTGELFF. The CDR3 DNA reads TGTGCCAGCAGTGATTTAGGGGCAGAGAACACCGGGGAGCTGTTTTTT.

In this sample, this clone turned up a few times. This chain joins TRBV28 and TRBJ2-1; 7 bases fit TRBD2. With V trimmed by 11 bases and J by 7 bases, 11 bases remained unmatched. Per germline, CDR1 MDHEN and CDR2 SYDVKM. The CDR3 totals 13 residues. The CDR3 here is CASLSGNTNEQFF. The CDR3 DNA reads TGTGCCTCACTCAGCGGGAATACGAATGAGCAGTTCTTC.

The gene calls are TRBV28 and TRBJ2-7; 7 bases align to TRBD2. This CDR3 spans 16 amino acids. Germline CDR1 reads MDHEN; CDR2 reads SYDVKM. The trim removed 6 bases at V and 3 bases at J, leaving 14 bases unmatched. CDR3 in amino acids: CASRWGGGGGGYEQYF. The CDR3 DNA is TGTGCCAGCAGATGGGGTGGAGGCGGGGGAGGCTACGAGCAGTACTTC.

Comment on this clone: Other DNA variants within this sample encode the same CDR3. The V call is TRBV19, the J call TRBJ2-7; D is perhaps TRBD1 (6 bases). V lost 0 bases, J lost 3 bases, and 6 bases lay in between. In germline, CDR1 is LNHDA, CDR2 SQIVND (reference sequence). CDR3 length: 13 residues. The CDR3 reads CASSIDRGYEQYF. CDR3 nucleotides: TGTGCCAGTAGTATAGACAGGGGCTACGAGCAGTACTTC.

The V call is TRBV27, the J call TRBJ2-3; D may be TRBD1 (6 bases). Germline V lookup: CDR1 MNHEY, CDR2 SMNVEV (reference sequence). The CDR3 totals 15 residues. The V and J ends lost 4 bases and 3 bases respectively, with 14 bases between them. The CDR3 DNA sequence: TGTGCCAGCAGTTGGCGATGGGGGCATACAGATACGCAGTATTTT. Amino acids: CASSWRWGHTDTQYF.

The CDR3 sequence is CASSSGPARVLSTDTQYF. The CDR3 nucleotides read TGTGCCAGCAGCTCGGGGCCGGCTAGAGTGTTGAGCACAGATACGCAGTATTTT. The chain employs TRBV7-2 and TRBJ2-3; tentatively, D is TRBD1 or TRBD2 (5 bases each). V lost 4 bases, J lost 0 bases, and 20 bases lay in between. Germline V lookup: CDR1 SGHTA, CDR2 FQGNSA. The CDR3 runs 18 residues.

In this sample, this clone turned up a few times. This chain joins TRBV6-6 and TRBJ2-2, with D perhaps TRBD1 or TRBD2 (7 bases each). Trimming pared 10 bases from V and 4 bases from J, leaving 16 bases between. CDR3 length equals 14 residues. Germline CDR1 and CDR2: MNHNY and SVGAGI (reference sequence). The CDR3 spells CAIRGGQLTGELFF. The CDR3 bases are TGTGCCATCAGGGGGGGGCAGCTCACCGGGGAGCTGTTTTTT.

The CDR3 nucleotides are TGTGCCAGCAGCTGGACAGCCCTTGACACCGGGGAGCTGTTTTTT. Amino acids: CASSWTALDTGELFF. The rearrangement links TRBV6-6 to TRBJ2-2; tentative D call: TRBD1 (6 bases). The length of the CDR3 is 15 residues. CDR1 MNHNY and CDR2 SVGAGI come from the germline V gene (reference sequence). Trimming removed 6 bases from V and 3 bases from J, with 14 bases in between.

This clone has only a few counts. The J gene is TRBJ1-2, the V gene TRBV5-1; unclear D gene. This CDR3 has 11 residues. Germline-derived CDR1 and CDR2 are SGHRS and YFSETQ. V lost 1 base to trimming and J lost 6 bases, with 4 bases between them. CDR3 in amino acids: CASSLRDGYTF. In DNA form, the CDR3 reads TGCGCCAGCAGCTTGCGGGATGGCTACACCTTC.

The chain couples TRBV11-1 to TRBJ2-3; 10 bases are a match to TRBD2. Trimming removed 6 bases from V and 2 bases from J; junction bases left unmatched: 11. CDR3 size: 17 residues. Germline loops: CDR1 SGHAT, CDR2 FQDESV (reference sequence). DNA of the CDR3: TGTGCCAGCAGTCCAAGAGGAGGACTAGCGGACACAGATACGCAGTATTTT. Protein: CASSPRGGLADTDTQYF.

The chain combines TRBV19 with TRBJ1-5, with a weak D call TRBD1 (6 bases). The CDR3 extends over 15 amino acids. CDR1 and CDR2 from the germline V gene are LNHDA and SQIVND (reference sequence). Between the trimmed V and J ends, which lost 9 bases and 5 bases, there was a span of 20 bases. This CDR3 reads CARGLYRVCYQPQHF. CDR3 in DNA: TGTGCCAGGGGATTATACAGGGTTTGCTATCAGCCCCAGCATTTT.

The chain is built from TRBV27 and TRBJ2-5, with TRBD2 as a possible D gene (6 bases). TRBJ2-7 explains the end of the DNA better; the J call may be wrong. CDR3 length equals 14 residues. Germline V gene sequence: CDR1 MNHEY, CDR2 SMNVEV (reference sequence). CDR3 bases: TGTGCCAGCAGTTTCTCCAGGGAGGCCTACGAGCAGTACTTC. It yields the protein CASSFSREAYEQYF.

This sequence joins TRBV29-1 and TRBJ2-1, with TRBD2 matching over 9 bases. Looked up from germline, CDR1 is SQVTM and CDR2 is ANQGSEA. This CDR3 has 15 amino acids. J lost 6 bases, V lost 7 bases, and 13 bases had no gene match. The CDR3 sequence is CSGRHPGLASNEQFF. The CDR3 DNA reads TGCAGCGGACGCCATCCGGGACTAGCTTCCAATGAGCAGTTCTTC.

This clone has a handful of counts. The gene calls are TRBV29-1 and TRBJ2-3; D not certain. The germline gives CDR1 SQVTM, CDR2 ANQGSEA. This CDR3 contains 13 residues. With 1 base removed from V and 3 bases from J, the gap between germline ends came to 8 bases. DNA of the CDR3: TGCAGCGTTGAAGTTATTTCTACAGATACGCAGTATTTT. Residues: CSVEVISTDTQYF.

V usage is TRBV5-4 and J usage is TRBJ2-7; the match to TRBD2 covers 10 bases. Germline assignment: CDR1 SGHNT and CDR2 YYREEE (reference sequence). Trimming took 4 bases from V and 5 from J; bases not matched to a gene: 12. The CDR3 runs to 16 residues. The CDR3 coding sequence is TGTGCCAGCAGCCCGGGGGGCCTAGCGGGAGAGCACGAGCAGTACTTC. Protein product: CASSPGGLAGEHEQYF.